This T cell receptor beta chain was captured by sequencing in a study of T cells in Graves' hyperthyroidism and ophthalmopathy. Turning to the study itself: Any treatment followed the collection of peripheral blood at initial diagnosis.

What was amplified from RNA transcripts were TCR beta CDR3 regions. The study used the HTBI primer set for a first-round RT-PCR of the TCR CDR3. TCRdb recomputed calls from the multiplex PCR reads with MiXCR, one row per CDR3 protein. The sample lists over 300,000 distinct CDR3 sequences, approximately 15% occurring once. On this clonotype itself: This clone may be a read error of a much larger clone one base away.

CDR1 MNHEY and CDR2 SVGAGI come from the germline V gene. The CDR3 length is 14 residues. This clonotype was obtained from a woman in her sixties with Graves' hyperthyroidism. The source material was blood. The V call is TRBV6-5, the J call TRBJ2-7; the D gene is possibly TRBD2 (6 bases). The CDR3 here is CGSSYGGSRIEQYF. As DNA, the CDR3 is TGTGGCAGCAGTTACGGGGGATCCCGAATCGAGCAGTACTTC.